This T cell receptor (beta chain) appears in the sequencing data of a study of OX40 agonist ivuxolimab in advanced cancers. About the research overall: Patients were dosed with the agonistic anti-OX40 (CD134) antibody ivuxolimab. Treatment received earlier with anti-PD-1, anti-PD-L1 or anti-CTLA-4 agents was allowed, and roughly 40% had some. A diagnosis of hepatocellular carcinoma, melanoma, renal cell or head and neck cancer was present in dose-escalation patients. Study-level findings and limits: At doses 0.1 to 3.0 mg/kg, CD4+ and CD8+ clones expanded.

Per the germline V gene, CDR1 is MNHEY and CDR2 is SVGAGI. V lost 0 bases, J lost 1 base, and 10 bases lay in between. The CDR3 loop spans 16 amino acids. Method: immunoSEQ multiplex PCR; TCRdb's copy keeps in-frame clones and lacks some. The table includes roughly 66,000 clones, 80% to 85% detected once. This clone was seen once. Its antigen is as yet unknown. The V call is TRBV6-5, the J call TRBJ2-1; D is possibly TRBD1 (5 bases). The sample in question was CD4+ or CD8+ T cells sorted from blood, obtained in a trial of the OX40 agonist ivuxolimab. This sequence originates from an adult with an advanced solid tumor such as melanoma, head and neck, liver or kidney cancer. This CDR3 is CASSYSRQSSYNEQFF. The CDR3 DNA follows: TGTGCCAGCAGTTACTCTCGACAGTCATCCTACAATGAGCAGTTCTTC.